Described below is a single T cell receptor (beta chain) sequence and its context. Time point described: after dendritic cell vaccination, including at tumor progression/relapse. The data originate from a study of glioma-infiltrating T cells after dendritic cell vaccination. Produced via immunoSEQ multiplex PCR; TCRdb's table is partial and in-frame only. The sample shows fewer than 75,000 clones, approximately 81% of them seen only once. The CDR3 extends over 17 amino acids. The ends lost 4 bases at V and 5 bases at J; junction bases unmatched: 10. Germline V gene data show CDR1 as SGDLS and CDR2 as YYNGEE.

The input for sequencing was blood, taken after dendritic cell vaccination. This receptor was taken from a human donor with glioblastoma. V and J are TRBV9 and TRBJ2-5; TRBD2 matches at 14 bases. The CDR3 DNA sequence: TGTGCCAGCAGCCCACGGACTAGCGGGGGGCGGGGCGAGACCCAGTACTTC. As protein: CASSPRTSGGRGETQYF. The whole variable domain, filled in from reference TRBV9 and TRBJ2-5, reads DSGVTQTPKHLITATGQRVTLRCSPRSGDLSVYWYQQSLDQGLQFLIQYYNGEERAKGNILERFSAQQFPDLHSELNLSSLELGDSALYFCASSPRTSGGRGETQYFGPGTRLLVL.